This TCR beta chain was captured by sequencing in a study of early T cells in non-severe SARS-CoV-2 infection. Study at large: Sequencing used unsorted whole-blood bulk RNA, so chains lack pairing.

CDR1 and CDR2 (germline): MNHEY, SVGAGI. V shed 7 bases and J shed 1 base, with 13 bases lying between them. The CDR3 totals 14 residues. Broader study findings: The matching step, a VDJdb search, favored anti-spike CD8 responses and missed private and CD4 specificities.

In its sample, this clonotype was seen many times. No antigen is known for it. Individual cDNA molecules each received unique molecular identifiers attached to them. TCRdb reprocessed the 5' RACE reads via MiXCR and lists one record per CDR3 protein. The sample gives about 77,000 distinct CDR3 sequences, roughly 4.7% of which show up once; approximately 7.4% is in the top ten. The sample was whole blood, taken at baseline. The chain recombines TRBV6-5 with TRBJ1-1; a weak D match, TRBD1 (6 bases). This sequence was found in an adult who was a healthcare worker with PCR-confirmed SARS-CoV-2 infection or an uninfected control (not recorded which). The CDR3 sequence is CASNRNRENTEAFF. The CDR3 DNA reads as TGTGCCAGCAACAGGAACAGGGAGAACACTGAAGCTTTCTTT.